These 26 T cell receptor beta chains were sequenced from one sample in a study of shared clonotypes between healthy human individuals. CD45RO-negative, CCR7-positively selected cells formed the naive CD8 fraction, excluding terminally differentiated effector memory CD45RA+ cells. The repertoire was sequenced with immunoSEQ multiplex PCR; TCRdb's copy has only in-frame clones and lacks some. There are roughly 890,000 clones in the sample; 92% occur only once, and more than 20% lies in the top ten. The sequenced sample was naive CD8+ T cells sorted from blood. These receptors originate from a young man in good health.

Concerning this clone itself: Additional DNA sequences in this sample encode the identical CDR3. The gene calls are TRBV4-3 and TRBJ1-1; D is ambiguous. V was cut by 0 bases and J by 4 bases, with 9 bases left in between. Germline CDR1 LGHNA, CDR2 YSLEER. The CDR3 consists of 14 residues. The CDR3 DNA sequence: TGCGCCAGCAGCCAAGACGGAGGGAGCACTGAAGCTTTCTTT. Amino acid sequence: CASSQDGGSTEAFF.

The chain combines TRBV15 with TRBJ2-5, with 10 nucleotides matching TRBD1. Germline lookup yields CDR1 LNHNV and CDR2 YYDKDF (reference sequence). This CDR3 is 15 amino acids long. Trimming at V came to 3 bases and at J to 2 bases, leaving 3 bases not matched to a gene. The CDR3 loop is CATSRGQGPQETQYF. CDR3 nucleotides: TGTGCCACCAGCAGGGGACAGGGGCCGCAAGAGACCCAGTACTTC.

This chain joins TRBV5-5 and TRBJ2-7, with 7 bases identical to TRBD2. CDR3 length: 14 amino acids. Looked up from germline, CDR1 is SGHKS and CDR2 is YYEKEE (reference sequence). V gave up 0 bases and J gave up 2 bases; unmatched junction bases: 2. CDR3 DNA sequence: TGTGCCAGCAGCTTGGGACTAGCTACCTACGAGCAGTACTTC. Translating it yields CASSLGLATYEQYF. Using reference TRBV5-5 and TRBJ2-7 for the parts outside the CDR3, the full variable domain is DAGVTQSPTHLIKTRGQQVTLRCSPISGHKSVSWYQQVLGQGPQFIFQYYEKEERGRGNFPDRFSARQFPNYSSELNVNALLLGDSALYLCASSLGLATYEQYFGPGTRLTVT.

The CDR3: CASSQGAQGLETQYF. CDR3 nucleotide sequence: TGCGCCAGCAGCCAAGGGGCCCAGGGGTTAGAGACCCAGTACTTC. This rearrangement joins TRBV4-1 to TRBJ2-5; perhaps TRBD1 as D (6 bases). Looked up from germline, CDR1 is MGHRA and CDR2 is YSYEKL. Trimming left V 1 base short and J 4 bases short, with 13 bases between. This CDR3 has 15 amino acids.

CDR3 in amino acids: CASSEGQDEQFF. CDR3 nucleotides: TGTGCCAGCAGTGAGGGGCAGGATGAGCAGTTCTTC. The chain uses TRBV25-1 and TRBJ2-1; the D gene is possibly TRBD1 (5 bases). CDR1 is MGHDK and CDR2 is SYGVNS in the germline V gene. The CDR3 sequence is 12 residues long. V gave up 3 bases and J gave up 8 bases, with 8 bases separating them.

The chain employs TRBV7-9 and TRBJ2-5, with 7 bases matching TRBD1. The V segment lost 3 bases and the J segment 1 base; nucleotides outside the gene matches: 11. Germline assignment: CDR1 SEHNR and CDR2 FQNEAQ (reference sequence). The CDR3 has 17 amino acids. For the CDR3, the DNA is TGTGCCAGCAGCTTGAAGGGGGCGGGCACACGCCAAGAGACCCAGTACTTC. Translating it yields CASSLKGAGTRQETQYF.

Concerning this clone itself: Other nucleotide sequences from this sample produce the same CDR3. The chain recombines TRBV19 with TRBJ2-7, with 8 positions matching TRBD1. Looked up from germline, CDR1 is LNHDA and CDR2 is SQIVND (reference sequence). The CDR3 is 14 residues long. V was pared by 3 bases and J by 2 bases, with 3 bases of the junction left unmatched. CDR3: CASSIGTGPYEQYF. CDR3 bases: TGTGCCAGTAGTATCGGGACAGGTCCCTACGAGCAGTACTTC.

The sample holds one count of this clone. This chain connects TRBV28 to TRBJ2-1; maybe TRBD1 (5 bases). Trimming removed 4 bases at V and 7 bases at J, with 17 bases between. The CDR3 is made up of 15 amino acids. Germline CDR1 reads MDHEN; CDR2 reads SYDVKM. The CDR3 nucleotides are TGTGCCAGCAGTTACCGACAGATCAGCTTAAATGAGCAGTTCTTC. As protein: CASSYRQISLNEQFF.

V is TRBV2 and J is TRBJ2-1, with D unclear. CDR1 and CDR2 (germline): SNHLY, FYNNEI. CDR3 length: 11 amino acids. Deletions cut 7 bases from V and 6 bases from J, with 7 bases between. CDR3 in amino acids: CASKTGNEQFF. For the CDR3, the DNA is TGTGCCAGCAAAACGGGCAATGAGCAGTTCTTC.

The J gene is TRBJ2-3, the V gene TRBV7-9, with 7 nucleotides matching TRBD1. There are 14 residues in the CDR3. After removal of 5 bases from V and 6 bases from J, the junction contained 8 bases not matched to a gene. The germline V gene encodes CDR1 SEHNR and CDR2 FQNEAQ (reference sequence). This CDR3 is CASSPGTVADTQYF. The CDR3 DNA follows: TGTGCCAGCAGCCCCGGGACAGTCGCTGATACGCAGTATTTT.

This clone has only one observation. V is TRBV29-1 and J is TRBJ2-2; D is unclear. The CDR3 is 12 residues long. CDR1 and CDR2 (germline): SQVTM, ANQGSEA. V was cut by 7 bases and J by 3 bases, with 9 bases left in between. Here the CDR3 DNA reads TGCAGCGCCACGGGTCACACCGGGGAGCTGTTTTTT. This translates into CSATGHTGELFF.

The genes are TRBV27 and TRBJ1-2; D gene unclear. V was cut by 6 bases and J by 4 bases, with 12 bases left in between. CDR3 length equals 13 residues. Germline values: CDR1 MNHEY, CDR2 SMNVEV (reference sequence). Written as DNA, the CDR3 is TGTGCCAGCAGCCGTACCCTAAGCTATGGCTACACCTTC. Translated: CASSRTLSYGYTF.

The rearrangement joins TRBV7-9 to TRBJ2-2, with D perhaps given as TRBD1 or TRBD2 (5 bases each). V was cut by 5 bases and J by 3 bases, with 13 bases left in between. The CDR3 spans 15 residues. Germline V gives CDR1 SEHNR, CDR2 FQNEAQ (reference sequence). CDR3 in DNA: TGTGCCAGCAGCGCACCGGGACCGCACACCGGGGAGCTGTTTTTT. It yields the protein CASSAPGPHTGELFF.

This rearrangement joins TRBV5-1 to TRBJ2-1, with TRBD1 matching over 8 bases. Per the germline V gene, CDR1 is SGHRS and CDR2 is YFSETQ. This CDR3 is built from 15 residues. V was pared by 3 bases and J by 4 bases, with 6 bases of the junction left unmatched. The DNA for the CDR3 is TGCGCCAGCAGCTCGACCGGGACAGGTTACAATGAGCAGTTCTTC. Encoded protein: CASSSTGTGYNEQFF.

The chain couples TRBV27 to TRBJ1-5; unclear D gene. V lost 6 bases and J 10 bases, leaving 13 bases between the germline ends. Germline CDR1 and CDR2: MNHEY and SMNVEV (reference sequence). The CDR3 consists of 12 residues. The chain's CDR3 is CASSKIWGPQHF. The CDR3 DNA follows: TGTGCCAGCAGCAAGATTTGGGGTCCCCAGCATTTT.

The CDR3 sequence is CSVWWTNEKLFF. CDR3 bases: TGCAGCGTGTGGTGGACTAATGAAAAACTGTTTTTT. The rearrangement uses TRBV29-1 and TRBJ1-4; no firm D call. CDR1 is SQVTM and CDR2 is ANQGSEA in the germline V gene. The CDR3 contains 12 residues. Trimming shortened V by 6 bases and J by 2 bases, and 7 bases separated the two germline ends.

This clone was detected only once. The V gene is TRBV18, the J gene TRBJ1-4, with a tentative D call TRBD1 (5 bases). Germline-derived CDR1 and CDR2 are KGHSH and LQKENI. The CDR3 consists of 17 residues. The V end lost 2 bases, the J end lost 6 bases, and 19 bases lay between the germline ends. The CDR3 sequence: CASSPGDFGRGYEKLFF. CDR3 bases: TGTGCCAGCTCACCAGGGGACTTCGGACGGGGGTATGAAAAACTGTTTTTT.

The chain is built from TRBV28 and TRBJ2-7; 11 nucleotides align to TRBD2. The CDR3 totals 16 residues. Germline values: CDR1 MDHEN, CDR2 SYDVKM. V shed 4 bases and J 4 bases; nucleotides not matched to a gene: 9. CDR3 DNA: TGTGCCAGCAGTTCCCCCAAGACTAGCGGGATGTACGAGCAGTACTTC. Its translation is CASSSPKTSGMYEQYF. The complete variable domain, with remaining parts taken from reference TRBV28 and TRBJ2-7, reads DVKVTQSSRYLVKRTGEKVFLECVQDMDHENMFWYRQDPGLGLRLIYFSYDVKMKEKGDIPEGYSVSREKKERFSLILESASTNQTSMYLCASSSPKTSGMYEQYFGPGTRLTVT.

The chain recombines TRBV4-1 with TRBJ1-3; unclear D gene. The CDR3 length is 17 residues. CDR1 is MGHRA and CDR2 is YSYEKL in the germline V gene. V was clipped by 1 base and J by 0 bases, with 13 bases between them. CDR3 residues: CASSQVAQLSSGNTIYF. DNA of the CDR3: TGCGCCAGCAGCCAAGTCGCACAGTTGAGCTCTGGAAACACCATATATTTT.

V gene TRBV19 combines with J gene TRBJ2-7, with TRBD2 identical over 8 bases. Germline CDR1 reads LNHDA; CDR2 reads SQIVND (reference sequence). The CDR3 totals 13 residues. Trimming at V came to 6 bases and at J to 3 bases, leaving 4 bases not matched to a gene. The CDR3 nucleotides read TGTGCCAGTAGACTAGCGGCTGACTACGAGCAGTACTTC. It encodes CASRLAADYEQYF.

The V call is TRBV10-3, the J call TRBJ1-1, with no clear D. Trimming left V 11 bases short and J 1 base short, with 14 bases between. The CDR3 spans 13 residues. Per germline, CDR1 ENHRY and CDR2 SYGVKD. CDR3 in amino acids: CALSQEENTEAFF. The CDR3 DNA follows: TGTGCCCTATCCCAGGAGGAGAACACTGAAGCTTTCTTT.

This sequence joins TRBV10-2 and TRBJ1-5, with D hard to call. The CDR3 has 15 residues. V gave up 0 bases and J gave up 3 bases, with 9 bases separating them. Germline V gene lookup returns CDR1 WSHSY and CDR2 SAAADI. Here the CDR3 reads CASSESGQYNQPQHF. CDR3 coding DNA: TGCGCCAGCAGTGAGTCAGGGCAGTACAATCAGCCCCAGCATTTT.

This chain uses TRBV27 with TRBJ1-1; 8 bases match TRBD1. Trimming cost V 6 bases and J 4 bases; bases outside gene matches: 7. Germline-derived CDR1 and CDR2 are MNHEY and SMNVEV (reference sequence). The CDR3 consists of 14 residues. This CDR3 reads CASRLVTGGTEAFF. The CDR3 DNA reads TGTGCCAGCAGGTTAGTTACAGGGGGCACTGAAGCTTTCTTT.

The genes are TRBV4-2 and TRBJ1-1; tentative D call: TRBD1 (6 bases). This CDR3 contains 14 residues. CDR1 is LGHNA and CDR2 is YNFKEQ in the germline V gene. V dropped 4 bases and J dropped 0 bases, with 9 bases sitting between them. This chain's CDR3 is CASSPGHLNTEAFF. CDR3 DNA sequence: TGTGCCAGCAGCCCGGGACACCTGAACACTGAAGCTTTCTTT.

CDR3 in DNA: TGTGCCAGCAGATCCGATCCGGGGATGAACACTGAAGCTTTCTTT. Protein product: CASRSDPGMNTEAFF. The chain combines TRBV11-2 with TRBJ1-1; unclear D gene. Trimming removed 6 bases at V and 0 bases at J, with 14 bases between. Germline V gene sequence: CDR1 SGHAT, CDR2 FQNNGV. The CDR3 is 15 amino acids.

The rearrangement uses TRBV7-9 and TRBJ2-2; 11 bases line up with TRBD2. CDR1 and CDR2 from the germline V gene are SEHNR and FQNEAQ (reference sequence). Trimming took 2 bases from V and 4 from J; bases not matched to a gene: 0. The CDR3 has 15 residues. This chain's CDR3 is CASSLTSGSTGELFF. The CDR3 region has the DNA TGTGCCAGCAGCTTAACTAGCGGGAGCACCGGGGAGCTGTTTTTT.